Below, 25 T cell receptor beta chains from the same sample are listed, as sequenced in a study of T cell responses to AZD1222 COVID-19 vaccine. Here immunoSEQ multiplex PCR was the method, and the copy in TCRdb shows in-frame clones only, minus some. Of 95,000 to 110,000 clones in the sample, 75% to 95% are singletons; the top ten hold 5% to 8%. The sample in question was peripheral blood, obtained 28 days after the second AZD1222 dose. The source is an adult who received the AZD1222 COVID-19 vaccine.

This clone was detected once. The V call is TRBV6-5, the J call TRBJ2-7; no reliable D call. V was trimmed by 5 bases and J by 3 bases, leaving 8 bases between them. CDR1 and CDR2 (germline): MNHEY, SVGAGI. CDR3 length equals 12 residues. CDR3 residues: CASSPLGYEQYF. DNA for the CDR3: TGTGCCAGCAGTCCCCTTGGCTACGAGCAGTACTTC.

The rearrangement joins TRBV6-2 or TRBV6-3 to TRBJ2-5; a possible D gene is TRBD2 (7 bases). V was pared by 2 bases and J by 4 bases, with 14 bases between. The CDR3 contains 15 residues. Germline loops: CDR1 MNHEY, CDR2 SVGEGT. Written as DNA, the CDR3 is TGTGCCAGCAGTTACAGGGGGAGGGCCGGAGAGACCCAGTACTTC. This gives the protein CASSYRGRAGETQYF.

This chain uses TRBV19 with TRBJ1-5, with 7 bases lining up with TRBD1. The CDR3 has 15 amino acids. Germline CDR1 reads LNHDA; CDR2 reads SQIVND (reference sequence). The J segment lost 0 bases and the V segment lost 6 bases, leaving 5 bases of the junction unmatched. The CDR3 DNA reads as TGTGCCAGTAGAGAACAGGGGCGTAGCAATCAGCCCCAGCATTTT. This gives the protein CASREQGRSNQPQHF.

The chain links TRBV19 to TRBJ2-5; D is tentatively TRBD1 or TRBD2 (5 bases each). There are 16 residues in the CDR3. Germline loops: CDR1 LNHDA, CDR2 SQIVND (reference sequence). The V end was cut by 1 base, the J end by 4 bases, with 16 bases between. This chain's CDR3 is CASSIATVRGAETQYF. The CDR3 DNA reads as TGTGCCAGTAGTATAGCTACAGTTCGAGGGGCAGAGACCCAGTACTTC. Using reference TRBV19 and TRBJ2-5 for the parts outside the CDR3, the full variable domain is DGGITQSPKYLFRKEGQNVTLSCEQNLNHDAMYWYRQDPGQGLRLIYYSQIVNDFQKGDIAEGYSVSREKKESFPLTVTSAQKNPTAFYLCASSIATVRGAETQYFGPGTRLLVL.

V and J are TRBV3-1 (or the pseudogene TRBV3-2) and TRBJ1-6; D is possibly TRBD1 (5 bases). The length of the CDR3 is 16 residues. The V and J ends lost 1 base and 8 bases respectively, with 15 bases between them. Germline values: CDR1 LGHDT, CDR2 YNNKEL (reference sequence). The CDR3 reads CASSQGGRVLDSPLHF. Here the CDR3 DNA reads TGTGCCAGCAGCCAAGGGGGCAGGGTCCTGGATTCACCCCTCCACTTT.

The rearrangement uses TRBV5-1 and TRBJ1-2, with a tentative D call TRBD1 (5 bases). This CDR3 contains 14 residues. The germline CDR1 and CDR2 sequences are SGHRS and YFSETQ. V was trimmed by 0 bases and J by 7 bases, leaving 13 bases between them. The CDR3 DNA is TGCGCCAGCAGCTTGGGACGGGGGACGAGTGGCTACACCTTC. Translating gives CASSLGRGTSGYTF.

The chain employs TRBV20-1 and TRBJ2-3; D remains ambiguous. V was pared by 3 bases and J by 4 bases, with 5 bases between. CDR1 is DFQATT and CDR2 is SNEGSKA in the germline V gene (reference sequence). This CDR3 is built from 11 residues. DNA of the CDR3: TGCAGTGCTAGTTTGTCAGATACGCAGTATTTT. This encodes CSASLSDTQYF.

V usage is TRBV12-3 or TRBV12-4 and J usage is TRBJ2-2; D gene unclear. The V gene lost 2 bases and the J gene lost 5 bases, with 3 bases spanning the gap. The CDR3 is 12 residues long. DNA for the CDR3: TGTGCCAGCAGTTTATGGACCGGGGAGCTGTTTTTT. It yields the protein CASSLWTGELFF.

The count of this clone is one. CDR3 sequence (DNA): TGTGCCAGCAGATATGCGACTAGCGACCAAGAGACCCAGTACTTC. Translating gives CASRYATSDQETQYF. The chain carries TRBV6-5 and TRBJ2-5; 8 bases agree with TRBD2. CDR1 is MNHEY, CDR2 SVGAGI, per germline. Losses at the gene ends were 6 bases for V and 0 bases for J; bases not matched to a gene: 6. CDR3 length equals 15 residues.

This clone was recorded a few times. The CDR3 sequence is CASSLSWGYEQYF. DNA for the CDR3: TGTGCCAGCAGTTTATCCTGGGGTTACGAGCAGTACTTC. This sequence joins TRBV12-3 or TRBV12-4 and TRBJ2-7, with unresolved D. V was shortened by 2 bases and J by 4 bases, with 9 bases between the two germline ends. This CDR3 is built from 13 residues.

The J gene is TRBJ1-3, the V gene TRBV14; unclear D gene. V was shortened by 3 bases and J by 4 bases, with 16 bases between the two germline ends. CDR1 is SGHDN, CDR2 FVKESK, per germline. The CDR3 runs to 16 residues. Here the CDR3 reads CASSQDLWKAGNTIYF. CDR3 in DNA: TGTGCCAGCAGCCAGGACCTTTGGAAGGCCGGAAACACCATATATTTT.

The chain uses TRBV9 and TRBJ1-5, with D unclear. Germline V gene data show CDR1 as SGDLS and CDR2 as YYNGEE. The CDR3 runs to 14 residues. Trimming left V 4 bases short and J 3 bases short, with 11 bases between. The CDR3 bases are TGTGCCAGCAGCCCCTACGGGTCCAATCAGCCCCAGCATTTT. It translates to CASSPYGSNQPQHF.

The CDR3 DNA follows: TGTGCCAGCAGCCTGGGGGGGTTTGCTTCCTACAATGAGCAGTTCTTC. Its protein product is CASSLGGFASYNEQFF. The V gene is TRBV28, the J gene TRBJ2-1, with 7 bases that match TRBD2. The CDR3 contains 16 residues. The ends lost 6 bases at V and 1 base at J; junction bases unmatched: 9. Germline V lookup: CDR1 MDHEN, CDR2 SYDVKM.

The rearrangement uses TRBV29-1 and TRBJ2-1, with 8 bases that match TRBD2. Germline CDR1 reads SQVTM; CDR2 reads ANQGSEA. V dropped 3 bases and J dropped 4; count of bases not matched to a gene: 5. The CDR3 is 14 residues long. Here the CDR3 DNA reads TGCAGCGTTGAGGGCGGGGGGTCGTACAATGAGCAGTTCTTC. Protein sequence: CSVEGGGSYNEQFF.

The chain links TRBV4-3 to TRBJ2-7; D is perhaps TRBD2 (8 bases). CDR1 is LGHNA, CDR2 YSLEER, per germline. The CDR3 is made up of 17 amino acids. V was shortened by 1 base and J by 1 base, with 17 bases between the two germline ends. In DNA form, the CDR3 reads TGCGCCAGCAGCCAAGGGGACAGCGGGAGTCCTTCCTACGAGCAGTACTTC. Translated: CASSQGDSGSPSYEQYF.

The V gene is TRBV27, the J gene TRBJ2-7; TRBD1 agrees at 7 bases. Per germline, CDR1 MNHEY and CDR2 SMNVEV (reference sequence). CDR3 length: 14 amino acids. With 6 bases clipped from V and 3 bases from J, the junction kept 8 bases outside the gene matches. CDR3 in DNA: TGTGCCAGCAGGACAGGGAACCCCGTCTACGAGCAGTACTTC. Its translation: CASRTGNPVYEQYF.

The chain recombines TRBV10-3 with TRBJ2-3; maybe TRBD1 (6 bases). The ends were cut back, 11 bases at V and 5 bases at J, with 26 bases in the middle. The CDR3 consists of 16 residues. The V gene's germline CDR1 is ENHRY and CDR2 SYGVKD. This chain's CDR3 is CAAQGVGAVSLDTQYF. CDR3 sequence (DNA): TGTGCCGCACAAGGAGTGGGGGCGGTGTCGTTAGATACGCAGTATTTT.

The V call is TRBV3-1 (or the pseudogene TRBV3-2), the J call TRBJ2-2; no clear D. This CDR3 region has 16 residues. V was trimmed by 2 bases and J by 1 base, leaving 11 bases between them. Germline values: CDR1 LGHDT, CDR2 YNNKEL (reference sequence). The CDR3 spells CASSQRTGLNTGELFF. CDR3 in DNA: TGTGCCAGCAGCCAAAGAACTGGATTGAACACCGGGGAGCTGTTTTTT.

This chain joins TRBV3-1 (or the pseudogene TRBV3-2) and TRBJ1-2; 8 bases are a match to TRBD1. The CDR3 totals 15 residues. The trim removed 5 bases at V and 6 bases at J, leaving 11 bases unmatched. Germline lookup yields CDR1 LGHDT and CDR2 YNNKEL (reference sequence). For the CDR3, the DNA is TGTGCCAGCAGCTCCAGACGGAGGACAGGGCATGGCTACACCTTC. As protein: CASSSRRRTGHGYTF.

V is TRBV9 and J is TRBJ1-2; 8 nucleotides match TRBD1. The CDR3 runs 13 residues. Germline CDR1 reads SGDLS; CDR2 reads YYNGEE. J gave up 8 bases and V 4 bases, and 7 bases lay outside the gene matches. The CDR3 here is CASSLGTGGGYTF. Written as DNA, the CDR3 is TGTGCCAGCAGCCTCGGGACAGGTGGAGGCTACACCTTC.

This clone was seen a few times. The rearrangement joins TRBV7-9 to TRBJ1-1, with D hard to call. CDR1 SEHNR and CDR2 FQNEAQ come from the germline V gene (reference sequence). There are 15 residues in the CDR3. V dropped 6 bases and J dropped 1 base, with 15 bases sitting between them. For the CDR3, the DNA is TGTGCCAGCAGTAAGCTGGGTCTGGAGAACACTGAAGCTTTCTTT. Translated, it gives CASSKLGLENTEAFF.

This chain uses TRBV5-4 with TRBJ1-1; 10 nucleotides align to TRBD1. The V and J ends lost 1 base and 4 bases, in that order; junction bases with no gene match: 10. The CDR3 length is 17 residues. Germline V gives CDR1 SGHNT, CDR2 YYREEE (reference sequence). The CDR3: CASSLPTGGGRGTEAFF. CDR3 DNA: TGTGCCAGCAGCTTGCCGACAGGGGGCGGAAGGGGCACTGAAGCTTTCTTT.

The chain combines TRBV14 with TRBJ1-2; 8 bases agree with TRBD1. V shed 4 bases, J shed 8 bases, and the junction held 9 bases outside the gene matches. The CDR3 has 14 amino acids. Germline CDR1 reads SGHDN; CDR2 reads FVKESK. CDR3 coding DNA: TGTGCCAGCAGCCCATTGGACAGGGCAAAGGGCTACACCTTC. Amino acids: CASSPLDRAKGYTF.

This chain joins TRBV7-8 and TRBJ2-1; TRBD1 agrees at 12 bases. CDR1 and CDR2 (germline): SGHVS, FQNEAQ. With V trimmed by 1 base and J by 4 bases, 5 bases remained unmatched. This CDR3 contains 17 residues. The DNA of the CDR3 is TGTGCCAGCAGCTTAGGGGGACAGGGGGCATCATACAATGAGCAGTTCTTC. Amino acids: CASSLGGQGASYNEQFF. Variable domain in full (rest from reference TRBV7-8 and TRBJ2-1): GAGVSQSPRYKVAKRGQDVALRCDPISGHVSLFWYQQALGQGPEFLTYFQNEAQLDKSGLPSDRFFAERPEGSVSTLKIQRTQQEDSAVYLCASSLGGQGASYNEQFFGPGTRLTVL.

This clone was counted a few times. The CDR3 nucleotides are TGTGCCAGCTCGCCAGACAGGGTAAACACTGAAGCTTTCTTT. It translates to CASSPDRVNTEAFF. The J gene is TRBJ1-1, the V gene TRBV18; 7 bases fit TRBD1. In germline, CDR1 is KGHSH, CDR2 LQKENI. The V segment lost 6 bases and the J segment 2 bases; nucleotides outside the gene matches: 6. The CDR3 totals 14 residues.